This T cell receptor beta chain appears in the sequencing data of a study of cytomegalovirus exposure and HLA in healthy donors. Study summary: Sequencing of about 179 million T cells in an earlier analysis found around 100 million unique TCR beta sequences.

Comment on this clone: Its specificity is unknown.

Study-wide results and limits: As immune exposure information, only CMV serostatus was available. An analysis that was carried out later associated some 17,000 TCR beta sequences with HLA alleles at 0.05 false discovery rate. Researchers reported that a few CMV-associated chains were confirmed in vitro as CMV antigen-specific.

The PCR used 60 Vbeta and 13 Jbeta primers. TCRdb keeps only in-frame clones here, not all; method: immunoSEQ multiplex PCR. Here the sample spans tens of thousands of clones, approximately 70% being singletons. V was trimmed by 5 bases and J by 6 bases, leaving 20 bases between them. CDR3 size: 15 residues. Germline V gene sequence: CDR1 MNHEY, CDR2 SMNVEV (reference sequence). The source is a man aged 30-40 years in good health and CMV-seronegative. Source material: PBMCs. The V and J genes are TRBV27 and TRBJ2-7; D perhaps matches TRBD2 (6 bases). CDR3 protein: CASSPSTGTATEQYF. The CDR3 DNA reads TGTGCCAGCAGTCCTAGTACTGGGACTGCTACCGAGCAGTACTTC.